The rows below give T cell receptor beta chains drawn from one sample of a study of blood T cells in healthy people across ages. TCRdb used MiXCR to reprocess the 5' RACE reads, holding one entry per CDR3 protein. The data hold more than 700,000 distinct CDR3 sequences, with about 55% observed a single time. Source material: blood. These receptor sequences come from an older man in good health. CDR3s include the opening cysteine and the closing phenylalanine or tryptophan. D genes are given only for firm matches. Size values are once, few and many counts, or a class for expanded clones, and some rows have none.

clone_size: .
v_call: TRBV12-3/TRBV12-4
d_call: .
j_call: TRBJ2-5
cdr3_nt: TGTGCCAGCAGTTTCGTCGAGGGGCTTGGGGAGACCCAGTACTTC
cdr3_aa: CASSFVEGLGETQYF

clone_size: .
v_call: TRBV21-1
d_call: .
j_call: TRBJ2-3
cdr3_nt: TGTGCCAGCAGCGAAGAGCCTTGGCGGGCCGACACAGATACGCAGTATTTT
cdr3_aa: CASSEEPWRADTDTQYF

clone_size: few
v_call: TRBV20-1
d_call: .
j_call: TRBJ2-4
cdr3_nt: TGCAGTGCTAGGTCGGCAGGATTGAACATTCAGTACTTC
cdr3_aa: CSARSAGLNIQYF

clone_size: .
v_call: TRBV20-1
d_call: .
j_call: TRBJ2-1
cdr3_nt: TGCAGGGCTAGAAGGATCGAACAGGGTAATGAGCAGTTCTTC
cdr3_aa: CRARRIEQGNEQFF

clone_size: .
v_call: TRBV18
d_call: TRBD1
j_call: TRBJ2-7
cdr3_nt: TGTGCCAGCTCACCGACAGGGGACCCTTTCTACGAGCAGTACTTC
cdr3_aa: CASSPTGDPFYEQYF

clone_size: .
v_call: TRBV24-1
d_call: TRBD2
j_call: TRBJ2-7
cdr3_nt: TGTGCCACCATGCGGGAGGGGAGCTTCAATGAGCAGTACTTC
cdr3_aa: CATMREGSFNEQYF

clone_size: .
v_call: TRBV5-5
d_call: .
j_call: TRBJ2-3
cdr3_nt: TGTGCCAGCAGCCGGGTCCCCCTGATAGATACGCAGTATTTT
cdr3_aa: CASSRVPLIDTQYF

clone_size: .
v_call: TRBV30
d_call: .
j_call: TRBJ1-2
cdr3_nt: TGTGCCTGGGGCGGCGGTGGCTACACCTTC
cdr3_aa: CAWGGGGYTF

clone_size: few
v_call: TRBV2
d_call: TRBD2
j_call: TRBJ2-3
cdr3_nt: TGTGCCAGCAGTGAGTCCGGACTAGCGGGAGAGAGATACGCGTATTTT
cdr3_aa: CASSESGLAGERYAYF

clone_size: .
v_call: TRBV5-1
d_call: TRBD1
j_call: TRBJ1-4
cdr3_nt: TGCGCCAGCAGCTTGGTGGGACAGACAGAAAAACTGTTTTTT
cdr3_aa: CASSLVGQTEKLFF

clone_size: .
v_call: TRBV9
d_call: TRBD1
j_call: TRBJ2-5
cdr3_nt: TGTGCCAGCAGCGTAGCATATGACAGGGGACAAGAGACCCAGTACTTC
cdr3_aa: CASSVAYDRGQETQYF

clone_size: few
v_call: TRBV20-1
d_call: .
j_call: TRBJ2-1
cdr3_nt: TGCAGTGCTAGAGTCACTAATGAGCAGTTCTTC
cdr3_aa: CSARVTNEQFF

clone_size: few
v_call: TRBV6-5
d_call: TRBD2
j_call: TRBJ2-7
cdr3_nt: TGTGCCAGCAGTTACTCGGGAGGGAGGCCGGAGCAGTACTTC
cdr3_aa: CASSYSGGRPEQYF

clone_size: .
v_call: TRBV3-1
d_call: TRBD2
j_call: TRBJ2-1
cdr3_nt: TGTGCCAGCAGCCAAGGCCAGCGGTTAGTGGCGGGAGGTTTCCACAATGAGCAGTTCTTC
cdr3_aa: CASSQGQRLVAGGFHNEQFF

clone_size: .
v_call: TRBV20-1
d_call: .
j_call: TRBJ2-7
cdr3_nt: TGCAGTGCCCCGGTCGGGACACTAAAGGCGGGGGAGCAGTACTTC
cdr3_aa: CSAPVGTLKAGEQYF

clone_size: .
v_call: TRBV10-3
d_call: TRBD1
j_call: TRBJ2-6
cdr3_nt: TGTGCCATCAGTGAGAGGGACAGGTTGGCTGGGGCCAACGTCCTGACTTTC
cdr3_aa: CAISERDRLAGANVLTF

clone_size: .
v_call: TRBV2
d_call: .
j_call: TRBJ1-2
cdr3_nt: TGTGCCAGCAGGCGAGAGACCTTAGCTAACTATGGCTACACCTTC
cdr3_aa: CASRRETLANYGYTF

clone_size: .
v_call: TRBV7-9
d_call: .
j_call: TRBJ2-1
cdr3_nt: TGTGCCAGCAGCTCCCAACCAGTAGGCGGCCCGAACAATGAGCAGTTCTTC
cdr3_aa: CASSSQPVGGPNNEQFF